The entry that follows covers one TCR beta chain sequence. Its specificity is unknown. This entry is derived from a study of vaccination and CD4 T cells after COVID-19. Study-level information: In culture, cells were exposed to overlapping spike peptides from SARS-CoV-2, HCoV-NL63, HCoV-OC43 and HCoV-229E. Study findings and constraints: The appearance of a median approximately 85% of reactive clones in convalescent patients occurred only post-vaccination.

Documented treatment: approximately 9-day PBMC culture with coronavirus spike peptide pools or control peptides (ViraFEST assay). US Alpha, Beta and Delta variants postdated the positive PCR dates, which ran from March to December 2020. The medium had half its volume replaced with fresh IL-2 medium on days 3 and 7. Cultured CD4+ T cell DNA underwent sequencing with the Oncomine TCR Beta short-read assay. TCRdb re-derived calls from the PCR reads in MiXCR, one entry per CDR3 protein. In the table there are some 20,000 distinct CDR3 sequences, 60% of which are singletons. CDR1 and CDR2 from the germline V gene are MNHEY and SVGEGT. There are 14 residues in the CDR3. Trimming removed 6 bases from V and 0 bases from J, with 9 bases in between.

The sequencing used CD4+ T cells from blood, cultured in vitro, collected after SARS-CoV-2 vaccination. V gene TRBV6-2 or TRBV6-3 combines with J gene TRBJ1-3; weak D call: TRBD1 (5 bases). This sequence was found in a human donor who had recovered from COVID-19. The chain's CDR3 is CASRTGGSGNTIYF. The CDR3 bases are TGTGCCAGCAGAACAGGTGGCTCTGGAAACACCATATATTTT.